This T cell receptor beta chain appears in the sequencing data of a study of type 1 regulatory T cells. Across the whole study: T-allo10 is a Tr1-enriched, alloantigen-specific CD4 T cell product made in vitro. Whole-study results and caveats: Type 1 regulatory T cells had a more restricted TCR repertoire than non-type 1 regulatory T cells.

Many counts were recorded for this clonotype. The antigen is undetermined. TCRdb redid the calling of the reads with MiXCR, one entry per CDR3 protein. This table holds 70,000 or so distinct CDR3 sequences, 20% to 25% found once. Sequencing input: cultured type 1 regulatory T (Tr1) cells, either the whole culture or a sorted fraction (not recorded which). The TCR sequence derives from a human donor in good health.

The CDR3 DNA reads TGTGCTAGTGGAGGGGGCGCGGGACAGCCCCAGCATTTT. Encoded protein: CASGGGAGQPQHF. The genes are TRBV12-5 and TRBJ1-5, with 7 bases that match TRBD1. Germline values: CDR1 LGHNT, CDR2 FRNRAP. The CDR3 runs to 13 residues. The V segment lost 6 bases and the J segment 7 bases; nucleotides outside the gene matches: 6.